The 5 T cell receptor beta chains in this list originate from one sample, sequenced in a study of CD8+ T cells in alopecia areata. Following RNA extraction, reverse transcription yielded cDNA that acted as the sequencing template. Sequencing was performed with immunoSEQ multiplex PCR; in TCRdb, only in-frame clones are kept and a portion is missing. The specimen has over 250,000 clones, none found just once. The study sorted pooled cutaneous lymph node cells by CD4, CD8alpha, NKG2D, NKG2ACE and other markers. The material sequenced was CD4+ T cells sorted from a lymph node. These receptors were collected from a C3H/HeJ mouse with alopecia areata. Strain haplotype (MHC): H2-k.

This clone occurred a few times. Mouse gene names apply. The read is 4 residues too short to cover the CDR3 end, so that end is filled in from the germline J gene. The V call is TRBV1, the J call TRBJ2-5; tentatively, D is TRBD1 (6 bases). V dropped 4 bases and J dropped 2 bases, with 10 bases sitting between them. Germline CDR1 is NSQYPW and CDR2 is LRSPGD (reference sequence). The CDR3 is 14 amino acids. The chain's CDR3 is CTCSGPDSQDTQYF. Partial CDR3 DNA: TGCACCTGCAGTGGGCCGGACAGCCAAGAC. Using reference TRBV1 and TRBJ2-5 for the parts outside the CDR3, the full variable domain is VTLLEQNPRWRLVPRGQAVNLRCILKNSQYPWMSWYQQDLQKQLQWLFTLRSPGDKEVKSLPGADYLATRVTDTELRLQVANMSQGRTLYCTCSGPDSQDTQYFGPGTRLLVL.

This clone has just a few counts. Mouse names are used for the genes. The CDR3 extends 4 residues past the end of the read, so its final part is completed from the germline J gene. In the same sample, other DNA sequences code for this CDR3. The chain employs TRBV13-3 and TRBJ2-2; 7 bases are a match to TRBD2. This CDR3 comprises 15 residues. CDR1 is NNHDY and CDR2 is SYVADS in the germline V gene. Trimming took 5 bases from V and 0 from J; bases not matched to a gene: 4. CDR3 in amino acids: CASSDWAANTGQLYF. CDR3 DNA, as far as it was read: TGTGCCAGCAGCGACTGGGCCGCAAACACCGGG. Variable domain in full (rest from reference TRBV13-3 and TRBJ2-2): EAAVTQSPRSKVAVTGGKVTLSCHQTNNHDYMYWYRQDTGHGLRLIHYSYVADSTEKGDIPDGYKASRPSQENFSLILELASLSQTAVYFCASSDWAANTGQLYFGEGSKLTVL.

This clone has a handful of counts. The gene symbols are mouse symbols. The DNA ends 4 residues before the CDR3 does, and the rest of the CDR3 is filled in from the germline J gene. Other DNA sequences within the sample encode an identical CDR3. The genes are TRBV1 and TRBJ2-5; 8 bases align to TRBD1. This CDR3 is built from 14 residues. Germline assignment: CDR1 NSQYPW and CDR2 LRSPGD (reference sequence). This CDR3 is CTCSADRGRDTQYF. The covered CDR3 bases are TGCACCTGCAGTGCTGACAGGGGACGAGAC.

A word on this clone: Gene labels here are mouse ones. Read coverage stops 4 residues before the CDR3 terminus; the germline J gene supplies the remainder. The same CDR3 also results from other DNA sequences found in this sample. The chain couples TRBV13-1 to TRBJ2-2; a weak D match, TRBD2 (6 bases). Trimming took 1 base from V and 1 from J, leaving 8 bases between them. The CDR3 totals 15 residues. The germline V gene encodes CDR1 NSHNY and CDR2 SYGAGN. Here the CDR3 reads CASSDRLENTGQLYF. Incomplete CDR3 DNA: TGTGCCAGCAGTGATCGACTGGAAAACACCGGG.

This clone was counted between two and nine times. Mouse names are used for the genes. The read ends 4 residues before the CDR3 terminus; that terminus is restored from the germline J gene. The rearrangement uses TRBV1 and TRBJ2-1; D is ambiguous. V was pared by 0 bases and J by 0 bases, with 9 bases between. Germline CDR1 reads NSQYPW; CDR2 reads LRSPGD (reference sequence). The CDR3 is 16 residues long. The sequenced CDR3 bases are TGCACCTGCAGTGCAGATAGACAACATAACTATGCT. Protein: CTCSADRQHNYA. The whole CDR3 is CTCSADRQHNYAEQFF.